This TCR beta chain appears in the sequencing data of a study of preoperative IRX-2 immunotherapy in early breast cancer (dated by TCRdb to the late 2010s). The library came from the immunoSEQ multiplex PCR assay. What TCRdb holds here is the immuneACCESS table cut down to in-frame rearrangements. Part of the clones is not present; checked against another copy, under half of the missing clones reflect an unresolved V gene, and the others are unexplained. This sample gives about 11,000 clones in total; roughly 80% of them show up just once. The ten largest clones capture around 5.4% of the sample. Taken with the paper, the label for treatment or condition translates to: preoperative locoregional IRX-2 cytokine immunotherapy. The samples were obtained from a phase Ib study that tested preoperative, locoregional IRX-2 cytokine immunotherapy designed to prime immune responses. The donors were early-stage breast cancer patients who were given IRX-2 prior to surgery.

In regard to this clone: Its target antigen remains unknown. No much larger clone is present one base from it, and per-base qualities are unavailable.

The sample in question was lymph node tissue, obtained before IRX-2 immunotherapy. This receptor was identified in a human donor with breast cancer.

The DNA reads TGTGCCACCAGCAGAGGAGGGGGGGGGCGTCTGAGCTATGGCTACACCTTC. Translation gives CATSRGGGGRLSYGYTF. The chain couples TRBV15 to TRBJ1-2; TRBD1 is possibly the D segment (6 matching bases). The CDR3 runs 17 amino acids, cysteine and phenylalanine included. The entry retains the CDR3 DNA only, 51 bases that are in frame from base 1. Trimming at the junction amounts to 1 base on V and 4 bases on J, and the germline ends lie 19 bases apart. The germline V gene (reference sequence) yields LNHNV for CDR1 and YYDKDF for CDR2. Where the CDR3 stops, the reference TRBV15 and TRBJ1-2 genes take over; the full variable domain is DAMVIQNPRYQVTQFGKPVTLSCSQTLNHNVMYWYQQKSSQAPKLLFHYYDKDFNNEADTPDNFQSRRPNTSFCFLDIRSPGLGDTAMYLCATSRGGGGRLSYGYTFGSGTRLTVV.